A selection of T cell receptor beta chains follows, all from one sample in a study of CD8+CD57+ T cells in acquired aplastic anemia. TCRdb called the reads again in MiXCR, with one record for every CDR3 protein. The sample consists of approximately 190,000 distinct CDR3 sequences, 40% to 55% of them appearing once. The sample consisted of sorted CD4+, CD8+, or CD8+CD57+ T cells (not recorded which) from PBMCs. The receptors shown here come from a human donor with aplastic anemia. Each CDR3 is given with its conserved first and last residue. The D gene is left open where the match is weak. Rows give clone size only sometimes, using once, few, many, or a class for an expanded clone.

13 TRBJ2-2 TRBV2 . . CASILRNTGELFF TGTGCCAGCATACTCCGTAACACCGGGGAGCTGTTTTTT
16 TRBJ2-1 TRBV20-1 . TRBD1 CSASDRQGATYNEQFF TGCAGTGCTAGTGACAGACAGGGGGCCACCTACAATGAGCAGTTCTTC
16 TRBJ2-2 TRBV11-2 many . CASSLMGRLAGGELFF TGTGCCAGCAGCTTAATGGGACGCCTGGCAGGCGGGGAGCTGTTTTTT
16 TRBJ1-3 TRBV25-1 . . CASSQGNAGSGNTIYF TGTGCCAGCTCACAGGGTAACGCCGGCTCTGGAAACACCATATATTTT
15 TRBJ1-1 TRBV20-1 many TRBD1 CSASDRTGRDTEAFF TGCAGTGCTAGTGATCGGACAGGAAGGGACACTGAAGCTTTCTTT
11 TRBJ2-7 TRBV2 . . CASRDAYEQYF TGTGCCAGCAGGGACGCCTACGAGCAGTACTTC
13 TRBJ2-7 TRBV13 many . CASSFATSYEQYF TGTGCCAGCAGCTTCGCAACCTCATACGAGCAGTACTTC
11 TRBJ2-7 TRBV7-9 . . CASSPSFEQYF TGTGCCAGCAGCCCATCGTTCGAGCAGTACTTC
13 TRBJ1-5 TRBV20-1 . TRBD1 CSASPGGDQPQHF TGCAGTGCTAGTCCAGGGGGCGATCAGCCCCAGCATTTT
12 TRBJ1-2 TRBV29-1 few . CSVVLSNYGYTF TGCAGCGTTGTGCTAAGTAACTATGGCTACACCTTC
13 TRBJ2-1 TRBV7-9 . . CASSLSGSDEQFF TGTGCCAGCAGCTTATCCGGGAGCGATGAGCAGTTCTTC
12 TRBJ2-7 TRBV7-9 few . CASSRDPDEQYF TGTGCCAGCAGCCGAGACCCTGACGAGCAGTACTTC
15 TRBJ2-2 TRBV9 . . CASSSNRANTGELFF TGTGCCAGCAGCAGTAACAGGGCGAACACCGGGGAGCTGTTTTTT
17 TRBJ1-3 TRBV9 . TRBD1 CASSSRTGQFSGNTIYF TGTGCCAGCAGCTCACGGACAGGACAGTTCTCTGGAAACACCATATATTTT
15 TRBJ2-1 TRBV10-3 . TRBD2 CAITSTGGAGNEQFF TGTGCCATCACTAGTACGGGGGGGGCCGGAAATGAGCAGTTCTTC
13 TRBJ1-4 TRBV19 . . CASSWGFGEKLFF TGTGCCAGTAGTTGGGGGTTCGGTGAAAAACTGTTTTTT
15 TRBJ1-2 TRBV10-3 few . CATIRAMSSNYGYTF TGTGCCACGATACGGGCTATGAGCTCTAACTATGGCTACACCTTC
12 TRBJ2-7 TRBV2 . . CASSETGSEQYF TGTGCCAGCAGTGAGACAGGATCCGAGCAGTACTTC
18 TRBJ2-6 TRBV6-1 . . CASSGINRADGGANVLTF TGTGCCAGCAGTGGGATTAACAGGGCGGATGGTGGGGCCAACGTCCTGACTTTC
15 TRBJ2-5 TRBV12-3/TRBV12-4 . . CASTGKHGDEETQYF TGTGCCAGCACGGGAAAACACGGGGACGAAGAGACCCAGTACTTC
15 TRBJ1-1 TRBV7-2 many . CASSKERGGNTEAFF TGTGCCAGCAGCAAAGAGAGGGGCGGGAACACTGAAGCTTTCTTT
13 TRBJ1-5 TRBV2 many . CASRRDSNQPQHF TGTGCCAGCAGAAGGGACAGCAATCAGCCCCAGCATTTT
15 TRBJ2-2 TRBV19 few . CASRPTGSNTGELFF TGTGCCAGTAGGCCGACAGGTTCGAACACCGGGGAGCTGTTTTTT
15 TRBJ2-7 TRBV19 many . CASSPSAGDGYEQYF TGTGCCAGTAGTCCCTCGGCAGGGGACGGCTACGAGCAGTACTTC
11 TRBJ2-2 TRBV2 . . CASRSTGELFF TGTGCCAGCCGAAGCACCGGGGAGCTGTTTTTT
17 TRBJ1-2 TRBV20-1 few . CSARVGGAGEPNYGYTF TGCAGTGCTAGAGTGGGGGGGGCAGGGGAGCCTAACTATGGCTACACCTTC
18 TRBJ2-1 TRBV12-3/TRBV12-4 . TRBD2 CASRPGTSGGDGNEWQFF TGTGCCAGCAGACCCGGGACTAGCGGGGGAGACGGCAATGAGTGGCAGTTCTTC
12 TRBJ1-2 TRBV19 few . CASTSERHGYTF TGTGCCAGTACCTCGGAGAGGCATGGCTACACCTTC
18 TRBJ2-3 TRBV20-1 many TRBD2 CSASGLAGENTPLDTQYF TGCAGTGCTAGTGGTTTAGCGGGAGAGAATACTCCGCTAGATACGCAGTATTTT
14 TRBJ2-5 TRBV9 . . CASSVDPGDKTQYF TGTGCCAGCAGCGTAGATCCGGGGGACAAGACCCAGTACTTC
14 TRBJ2-3 TRBV7-6 . . CASSVVRDTDTQYF TGTGCCAGCAGCGTCGTCCGGGACACAGATACGCAGTATTTT
12 TRBJ1-2 TRBV6-1 . . CASSPGIYGYTF TGTGCCAGCAGCCCCGGGATTTATGGCTACACCTTC
15 TRBJ2-5 TRBV19 . . CASSPRQVGKETQYF TGTGCCAGTAGTCCCCGGCAGGTGGGGAAAGAGACCCAGTACTTC
16 TRBJ2-2 TRBV10-3 . . CAITPGESWNTGELFF TGTGCCATCACCCCCGGGGAGAGCTGGAACACCGGGGAGCTGTTTTTT
15 TRBJ1-4 TRBV30 . . CAWSLGLGGNEKLFF TGTGCCTGGAGTTTGGGGCTCGGGGGCAATGAAAAACTGTTTTTT
17 TRBJ1-4 TRBV25-1 few . CASTEGGSGATNEKLFF TGTGCCAGCACCGAGGGAGGGTCAGGCGCAACTAATGAAAAACTGTTTTTT
16 TRBJ2-3 TRBV10-3 few TRBD1 CATSSRTGGFTDTQYF TGTGCCACCAGCAGTAGGACAGGGGGCTTCACAGATACGCAGTATTTT
14 TRBJ1-1 TRBV7-2 . . CASSLLQGSFEAFF TGTGCCAGCAGCTTGTTACAGGGATCTTTTGAAGCTTTCTTT
14 TRBJ2-1 TRBV10-2 few TRBD1 CASRLGQGSNEQFF TGCGCCAGCAGGCTAGGACAGGGATCCAATGAGCAGTTCTTC
13 TRBJ1-2 TRBV7-2 . TRBD1 CASRPTGPYGYTF TGTGCCAGCAGACCGACAGGGCCCTATGGCTACACCTTC
13 TRBJ2-1 TRBV7-2 few . CASSPRTTNEQFF TGTGCCAGCAGCCCCCGGACTACAAATGAGCAGTTCTTC
13 TRBJ2-7 TRBV7-3 many . CASSSTGAYEQYF TGTGCCAGCAGCAGCACTGGGGCCTACGAGCAGTACTTC
13 TRBJ2-5 TRBV24-1 . TRBD1 CATSAGGRETQYF TGTGCCACCAGCGCAGGGGGTCGGGAGACCCAGTACTTC
13 TRBJ2-7 TRBV5-1 . . CASSLSLYESQYF TGCGCCAGCAGCTTATCCCTCTACGAGTCGCAGTACTTC
14 TRBJ1-5 TRBV10-3 . . CAISPGQNGQPQHF TGTGCCATCAGTCCAGGGCAAAACGGGCAGCCCCAGCATTTT
13 TRBJ2-7 TRBV24-1 . . CATSDFPGYEQYF TGTGCCACCAGTGATTTCCCGGGCTACGAGCAGTACTTC
16 TRBJ2-5 TRBV7-3 . TRBD1 CANSLTAAGGKKTQYF TGTGCCAACAGCTTAACGGCGGCAGGGGGCAAGAAGACCCAGTACTTC
13 TRBJ2-2 TRBV9 . . CASSALYTGELFF TGTGCCAGCAGCGCCCTGTACACCGGGGAGCTGTTTTTT
15 TRBJ1-6 TRBV18 few . CASSPEGGRDSPLHF TGTGCCAGCTCACCGGAAGGGGGGCGTGATTCACCCCTCCACTTT
14 TRBJ2-3 TRBV2 few . CASVGLLSTDTQYF TGTGCCAGCGTCGGCCTTCTTAGCACAGATACGCAGTATTTT
15 TRBJ2-1 TRBV15 few . CATSRYQRNYNEQFF TGTGCCACCAGCAGATACCAAAGAAATTACAATGAGCAGTTCTTC
14 TRBJ2-7 TRBV15 . . CATTRDRGNYGQYF TGTGCCACGACGCGAGATAGGGGAAACTACGGGCAGTACTTC
15 TRBJ2-2 TRBV7-8 many . CASSLIGRPTGELFF TGTGCCAGCAGCTTAATCGGGAGACCCACCGGGGAGCTGTTTTTT
14 TRBJ2-2 TRBV20-1 . . CSARVPGGTGELFF TGCAGTGCTAGAGTCCCAGGTGGCACCGGGGAGCTGTTTTTT
12 TRBJ2-7 TRBV20-1 . TRBD1 CSAPDRDYEQYF TGCAGTGCTCCGGACAGGGACTACGAGCAGTACTTC
14 TRBJ2-5 TRBV24-1 . TRBD2 CATSESGRGETQYF TGTGCCACCAGTGAAAGCGGGAGGGGGGAGACCCAGTACTTC
14 TRBJ1-6 TRBV2 . TRBD1 CASRRGQGTSPLHF TGTGCCAGCCGCAGGGGACAGGGGACTTCACCCCTCCACTTT
15 TRBJ2-3 TRBV19 many TRBD2 CATPRGGRNTDTQYF TGTGCCACCCCCCGGGGCGGGAGAAACACAGATACGCAGTATTTT
13 TRBJ2-7 TRBV10-3 . . CAISQDSSYEQYF TGTGCCATCAGCCAGGACAGCTCCTACGAGCAGTACTTC